This T cell receptor beta chain was sequenced for a study of neoadjuvant nivolumab and ipilimumab in lung cancer (dated by TCRdb to about 2020). About the study as a whole: In the NEOSTAR trial, nivolumab was administered intravenously at 3 mg/kg on days 1, 15 and 29, and the combination arm also received ipilimumab 1 mg/kg on day 1 only. Matched pretherapy and resected tumor pairs were analyzed for seven patients: four treated with nivolumab and three with nivolumab plus ipilimumab. TCR repertoires in pretherapy (baseline) peripheral blood were compared with TCR repertoires in tumors resected at surgery after neoadjuvant immune checkpoint blockade. The trial treated some 44 patients with operable NSCLC: about 23 were randomized to nivolumab monotherapy and some 21 to nivolumab plus ipilimumab. The primary trial endpoint was the major pathologic response (MPR) rate in the intention-to-treat population in each study arm.

Overall study outcomes, separate from this receptor: TCR sequencing was performed in a small number of samples. TCR richness in pretherapy blood showed a positive correlation with richness in tumors resected after neoadjuvant therapy (Spearman R of about 0.8). From pretherapy to surgery, increases in tumor T-cell richness and clonality were observed in three of three dual-therapy tumors but in only two of four nivolumab-treated tumors. No significant correlation was found between TCR clonality and pathologic tumor regression, and only one major-pathologic-response sample was available for the clonality analysis. Resected tumors had greater TCR richness and clonality than tumor-adjacent uninvolved lung, and increases were observed in more dual-therapy-treated tumors.

Libraries were made using the immunoSEQ multiplex PCR assay. Under the source paper's analysis protocol: Repertoires were summarized by richness and clonality, and significantly expanded and contracted clones were identified between pre- and post-therapy samples. TCRdb holds this immuneACCESS table with in-frame rearrangements only. Some clones are missing; in checked studies, unresolved V genes explain under half, and the rest has no known cause. The V and J calls and clone size were taken over from that table, and D and trimming were inferred from the DNA. This sample holds 45,000 to 55,000 clones; about 89% were observed only once. About 3.5% of the sample is held by the ten biggest clonotypes. The time point tag for this specimen amounts to: pretherapy, before neoadjuvant immune checkpoint inhibitors. Samples came from the phase 2 randomized NEOSTAR trial, which tested neoadjuvant nivolumab or nivolumab plus ipilimumab followed by surgery in operable NSCLC.

This clone is a singleton in its sample. Its binding antigen is unknown. Base quality data are lacking; no much larger clone is found one base away. V drops 7 bases and J drops 4 bases, leaving 16 bases in between. From its cysteine to its phenylalanine, the CDR3 spans 14 amino acids. Left in the record is the CDR3 DNA by itself, 42 bases read in frame from the first base. CDR1 and CDR2 (SNHLY, FYNNEI) derive from the germline V gene. The chain was built from TRBV2 and TRBJ2-5; a tentative D call is TRBD1 (6 bases match). The TCR comes from an adult with non-small cell lung cancer. Some clones in this sample may be carry-over from other donors' samples. The material sequenced was blood, taken before neoadjuvant nivolumab, alone or with ipilimumab. The sequenced DNA: TGTGCCAGCAAGTATCAGGGGCTCGGAGAGACCCAGTACTTC. The encoded protein is CASKYQGLGETQYF.